This T cell receptor (beta chain) was captured by sequencing in a study of blood T cell repertoires in COVID-19. About the research overall: Acute and convalescent COVID-19 specimens originated in the United States, Italy and Spain. In each case, the material was cDNA or gDNA derived from T cells, B-cell-depleted T cells, or PBMCs.

Germline V lookup: CDR1 SQVTM, CDR2 ANQGSEA. Trimming shortened V by 6 bases and J by 0 bases, and 17 bases separated the two germline ends. The CDR3 extends over 15 amino acids. Per the authors' pipeline: Counts of nucleated cells, estimated from reference gene primer amplification, were obtained. Measured with immunoSEQ multiplex PCR; TCRdb has only the in-frame clones, and not every one. For V, J and clone size, that table is used; D and trimming come from the DNA. The sample has fewer than 500,000 clones; about four fifths are singletons. The clonotype originates from a human donor with acute or convalescent COVID-19. The donor label of this sample is uncertain. The sequencing sample was made of peripheral blood. The genes are TRBV29-1 and TRBJ1-1, with D possibly TRBD1 on 6 matching bases. This chain's CDR3 is CSVTSGQLLNTEAFF. DNA of the CDR3: TGCAGCGTGACAAGCGGACAGCTCTTGAACACTGAAGCTTTCTTT.